Reported below is one T cell receptor beta chain. Its antigen remains unknown. Here immunoSEQ multiplex PCR was the method, and the copy in TCRdb shows in-frame clones only, minus some. In the table there are about 110,000 clones, about nine tenths of which are singletons. Researchers grouped second doses given at about 4 or about 12 weeks into one pool. The germline V gene encodes CDR1 MGHRA and CDR2 YSYEKL. This CDR3 is 18 amino acids long. With V trimmed by 0 bases and J by 4 bases, 14 bases remained unmatched. These data belong to a study of T cell responses to AZD1222 COVID-19 vaccine. Findings and caveats of the study: Unmutated variant regions are reportedly the target of nearly half of TCRs that are spike-specific. Baseline antibody screening turned up just a handful of seropositive AZD1222 recipients. Most donors were white British, females outnumbered males, and clonal diversity was possibly underestimated.

The V and J genes are TRBV4-1 and TRBJ2-7, with 8 bases identical to TRBD1. Specimen: peripheral blood, collected 28 days after the second AZD1222 dose. The clonotype comes from an adult who received the AZD1222 COVID-19 vaccine. The CDR3 DNA follows: TGCGCCAGCAGCCAAGACATCTCGATTGGGACAGGAAGGTACGAGCAGTACTTC. Its translation is CASSQDISIGTGRYEQYF.